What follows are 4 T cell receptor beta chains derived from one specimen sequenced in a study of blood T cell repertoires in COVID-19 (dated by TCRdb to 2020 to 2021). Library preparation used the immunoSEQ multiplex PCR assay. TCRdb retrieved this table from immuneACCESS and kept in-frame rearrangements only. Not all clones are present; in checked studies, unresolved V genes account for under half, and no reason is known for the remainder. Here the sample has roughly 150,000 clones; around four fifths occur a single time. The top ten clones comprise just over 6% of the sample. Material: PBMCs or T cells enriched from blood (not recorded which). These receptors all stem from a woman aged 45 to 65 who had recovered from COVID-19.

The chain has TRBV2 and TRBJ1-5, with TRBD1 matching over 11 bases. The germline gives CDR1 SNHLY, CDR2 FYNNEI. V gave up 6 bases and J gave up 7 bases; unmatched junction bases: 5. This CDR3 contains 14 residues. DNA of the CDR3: TGTGCCAGCAGGCTGGGGACAGGGGGACAGCCCCAGCATTTT. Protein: CASRLGTGGQPQHF.

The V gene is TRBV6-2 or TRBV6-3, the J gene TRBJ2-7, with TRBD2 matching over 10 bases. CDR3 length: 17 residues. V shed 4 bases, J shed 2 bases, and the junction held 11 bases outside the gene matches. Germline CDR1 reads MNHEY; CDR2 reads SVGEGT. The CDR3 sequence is CASSSYSSGGRTYEQYF. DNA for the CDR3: TGTGCCAGCAGTTCCTACTCTAGCGGGGGCCGCACCTACGAGCAGTACTTC.

The CDR3 loop reads CASSLDKYQETQYF. In DNA form, the CDR3 reads TGTGCCAGCAGCTTGGACAAGTACCAAGAGACCCAGTACTTC. V is TRBV5-4 and J is TRBJ2-5, with D hard to call. The V and J ends lost 0 bases and 0 bases respectively, with 6 bases between them. Germline assignment: CDR1 SGHNT and CDR2 YYREEE (reference sequence). The CDR3 is made up of 14 amino acids.

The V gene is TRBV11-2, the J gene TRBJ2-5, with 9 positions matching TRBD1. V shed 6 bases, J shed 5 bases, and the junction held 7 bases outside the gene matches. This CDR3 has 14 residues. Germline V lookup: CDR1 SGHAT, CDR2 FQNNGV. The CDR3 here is CASRTTGGAETQYF. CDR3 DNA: TGTGCCAGCAGAACCACAGGGGGCGCGGAGACCCAGTACTTC. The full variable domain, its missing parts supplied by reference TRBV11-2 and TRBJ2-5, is EAGVAQSPRYKIIEKRQSVAFWCNPISGHATLYWYQQILGQGPKLLIQFQNNGVVDDSQLPKDRFSAERLKGVDSTLKIQPAKLEDSAVYLCASRTTGGAETQYFGPGTRLLVL.